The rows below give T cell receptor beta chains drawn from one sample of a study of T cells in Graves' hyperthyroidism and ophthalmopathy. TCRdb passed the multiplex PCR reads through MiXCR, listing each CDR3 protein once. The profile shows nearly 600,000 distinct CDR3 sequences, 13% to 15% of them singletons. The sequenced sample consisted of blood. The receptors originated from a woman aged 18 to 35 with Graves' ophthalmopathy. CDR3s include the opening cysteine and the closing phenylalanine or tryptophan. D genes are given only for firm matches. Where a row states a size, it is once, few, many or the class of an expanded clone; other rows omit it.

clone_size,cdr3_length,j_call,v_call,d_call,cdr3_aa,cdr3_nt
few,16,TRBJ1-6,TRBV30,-,CAWRGIQGFVNSPLHF,TGTGCCTGGAGGGGAATCCAGGGGTTTGTTAATTCACCCCTCCACTTT
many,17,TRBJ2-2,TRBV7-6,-,CASSRRYLGLTGGELFF,TGTGCCAGCAGCCGACGATACCTCGGACTAACGGGCGGGGAGCTGTTTTTT
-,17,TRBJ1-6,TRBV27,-,CASSSPDRNSYNSPLHF,TGTGCCAGCAGTTCCCCAGACAGAAACTCCTATAATTCACCCCTCCACTTT
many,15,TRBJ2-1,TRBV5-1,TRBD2,CASSTASGKHNEQFF,TGCGCCAGCAGCACCGCTAGCGGGAAGCACAATGAGCAGTTCTTC
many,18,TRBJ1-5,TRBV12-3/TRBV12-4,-,CASSLQSRGVIGNQPQHF,TGTGCCAGCAGTTTACAGTCACGAGGGGTTATAGGCAATCAGCCCCAGCATTTT
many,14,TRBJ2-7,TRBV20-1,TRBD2,CSARDYQSSYEQYF,TGCAGTGCTCGGGACTACCAAAGCTCCTACGAGCAGTACTTC
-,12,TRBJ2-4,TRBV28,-,CASSWAGSIQYF,TGTGCCAGCAGTTGGGCCGGGAGCATTCAGTACTTC
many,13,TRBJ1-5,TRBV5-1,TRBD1,CASTDRVNQPQHF,TGCGCCAGCACAGACAGGGTCAATCAGCCCCAGCATTTT
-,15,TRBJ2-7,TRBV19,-,CASSIPGLGSYEQYF,TGTGCCAGTAGTATCCCCGGACTGGGTTCCTACGAGCAGTACTTC
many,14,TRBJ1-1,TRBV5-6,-,CASRDYRMSTEAFF,TGTGCCAGCAGGGACTACAGGATGAGCACTGAAGCTTTCTTT
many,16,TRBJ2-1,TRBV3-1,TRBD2,CASSATSGRPSNEQFF,TGTGCCAGCAGCGCCACTAGCGGGAGACCGAGTAATGAGCAGTTCTTC
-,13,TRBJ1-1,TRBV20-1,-,CSARDRGWAEAFF,TGCAGTGCTAGAGACAGGGGCTGGGCTGAAGCTTTCTTT
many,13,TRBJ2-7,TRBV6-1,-,CASSASFPQEQYF,TGTGCCAGCAGTGCCTCGTTTCCGCAAGAGCAGTACTTC
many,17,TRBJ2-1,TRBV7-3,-,CASSLIGIGGSYNEQFF,TGTGCCAGCAGCTTAATAGGGATCGGGGGATCTTACAATGAGCAGTTCTTC
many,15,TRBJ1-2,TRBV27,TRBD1,CASSLRQGDVYGYTF,TGTGCCAGCAGTCTACGACAGGGGGATGTGTATGGCTACACCTTC
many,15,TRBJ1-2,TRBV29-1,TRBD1,CSVDRPLTGGGGYTF,TGCAGCGTTGATCGCCCATTAACAGGGGGCGGAGGCTACACCTTC
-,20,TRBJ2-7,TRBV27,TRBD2,CASSLMGGLAGASFWYEQYF,TGTGCCAGCAGTTTGATGGGAGGACTAGCGGGAGCCTCCTTTTGGTACGAGCAGTACTTC
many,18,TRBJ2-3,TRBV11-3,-,CASSFIRRGSTSTDTQYF,TGTGCCAGCAGCTTCATTCGCCGCGGGTCCACTAGCACAGATACGCAGTATTTT
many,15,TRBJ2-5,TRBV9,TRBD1,CASSPAQGKLETQYF,TGTGCCAGCAGCCCTGCACAGGGGAAACTGGAGACCCAGTACTTC
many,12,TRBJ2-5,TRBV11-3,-,CASSPAPQTQYF,TGTGCCAGCAGCCCCGCCCCACAGACCCAGTACTTC
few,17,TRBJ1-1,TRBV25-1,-,CASSEYAFEGFDTEAFF,TGTGCCAGCAGTGAATATGCATTTGAGGGGTTTGACACTGAAGCTTTCTTT
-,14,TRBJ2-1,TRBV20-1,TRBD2,CSARLAGEIHEQFF,TGCAGTGCTAGACTAGCGGGAGAAATCCATGAGCAGTTCTTC
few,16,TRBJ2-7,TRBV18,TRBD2,CAGSPSGLAGLYEQYF,TGTGCCGGCTCACCGTCGGGACTAGCGGGCCTCTACGAGCAGTACTTC
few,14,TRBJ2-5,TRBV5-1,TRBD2,CASSSASGAETQYF,TGCGCCAGCAGCTCGGCTAGCGGGGCCGAGACCCAGTACTTC
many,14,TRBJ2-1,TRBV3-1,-,CASSTRLAYNEQFF,TGTGCCAGCAGCACCCGACTAGCCTACAATGAGCAGTTCTTC
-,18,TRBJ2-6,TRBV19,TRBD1,CASSPGDRFNSGANVLTF,TGTGCCAGTAGCCCAGGGGACAGGTTCAACTCTGGGGCCAACGTCCTGACTTTC
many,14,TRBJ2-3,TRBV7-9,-,CASSATDKTDTQYF,TGTGCCAGCAGCGCCACGGACAAGACAGATACGCAGTATTTT
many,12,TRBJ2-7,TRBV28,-,CASSLPGREQYF,TGTGCCAGCAGTTTACCAGGGAGGGAGCAGTACTTC
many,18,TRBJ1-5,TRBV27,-,CASSSLVLAGGAGQPQHF,TGTGCCAGCAGTTCCCTGGTTTTGGCGGGGGGCGCAGGACAGCCCCAGCATTTT
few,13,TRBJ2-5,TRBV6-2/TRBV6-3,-,CASLWGGSQTQYF,TGTGCCAGCCTGTGGGGGGGCTCCCAGACCCAGTACTTC
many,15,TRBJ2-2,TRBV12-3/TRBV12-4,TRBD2,CASRGLAEFTGELFF,TGTGCCAGCAGGGGACTAGCGGAGTTTACCGGGGAGCTGTTTTTT
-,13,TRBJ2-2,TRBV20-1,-,CSASGQYTGELFF,TGCAGTGCTAGCGGACAATACACCGGGGAGCTGTTTTTT
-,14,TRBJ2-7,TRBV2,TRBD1,CASSATGSSYEQYF,TGTGCCAGCAGCGCGACAGGGAGTTCCTACGAGCAGTACTTC
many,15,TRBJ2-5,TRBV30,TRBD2,CAWETGLAGVETQYF,TGTGCCTGGGAAACAGGACTAGCGGGAGTTGAGACCCAGTACTTC
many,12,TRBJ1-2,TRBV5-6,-,CATAGTMHGYTF,TGTGCCACAGCTGGGACTATGCATGGCTACACCTTC
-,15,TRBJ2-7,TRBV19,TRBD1,CASSIAWTGAYEQYF,TGTGCCAGTAGTATAGCCTGGACAGGGGCCTACGAGCAGTACTTC
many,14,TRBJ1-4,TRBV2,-,CASSRTRAGEKLFF,TGTGCCAGCAGTAGGACTCGGGCGGGCGAAAAACTGTTTTTT
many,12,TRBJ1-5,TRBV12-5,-,CASGLSNQPQHF,TGTGCTAGTGGTTTGAGCAATCAGCCCCAGCATTTT
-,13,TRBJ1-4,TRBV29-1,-,CSVAQGPNEKLFF,TGCAGCGTGGCGCAGGGACCGAATGAAAAACTGTTTTTT
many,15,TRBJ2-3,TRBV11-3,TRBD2,CASSLTGTNFDTQYF,TGTGCCAGCAGCTTAACCGGGACTAACTTCGATACGCAGTATTTT
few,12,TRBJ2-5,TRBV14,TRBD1,CASRDRGKTQYF,TGTGCCAGCCGGGACAGGGGGAAGACCCAGTACTTC
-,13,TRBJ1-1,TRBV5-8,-,CASSWGRDTEAFF,TGTGCCAGCAGCTGGGGGAGGGACACTGAAGCTTTCTTT
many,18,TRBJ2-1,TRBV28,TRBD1,CASSLQGAAGRRDNEQFF,TGTGCCAGCAGTTTACAGGGGGCTGCGGGAAGGCGAGACAATGAGCAGTTCTTC
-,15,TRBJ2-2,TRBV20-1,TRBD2,CSARDGREGTGELFF,TGCAGTGCTAGAGATGGGCGGGAGGGCACCGGGGAGCTGTTTTTT
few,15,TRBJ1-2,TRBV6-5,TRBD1,CASSYRAETGVGYTF,TGTGCCAGCAGTTATCGGGCCGAGACAGGGGTCGGCTACACCTTC
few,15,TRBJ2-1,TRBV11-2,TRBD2,CASSLGTSGSPGQFF,TGTGCCAGCAGCTTAGGGACTAGCGGGTCTCCGGGGCAGTTCTTC
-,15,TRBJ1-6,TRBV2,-,CASSDGRRLNSPLHF,TGTGCCAGCAGTGACGGGCGGAGACTCAATTCACCCCTCCACTTT
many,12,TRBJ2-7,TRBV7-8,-,CASSLGGREQYF,TGTGCCAGCAGCTTAGGTGGTAGGGAGCAGTACTTC
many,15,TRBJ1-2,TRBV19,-,CASHRAGRENYGYTF,TGTGCCAGCCACAGGGCGGGACGGGAGAACTATGGCTACACCTTC
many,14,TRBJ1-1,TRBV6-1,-,CASSLPTSTEEAFF,TGTGCCAGCAGTCTACCAACTTCAACAGAGGAAGCTTTCTTT
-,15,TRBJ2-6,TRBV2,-,CASSSRVSGANVLTF,TGTGCCAGCAGTAGCAGGGTGTCTGGGGCCAACGTCCTGACTTTC